The 25 T cell receptor beta chains in this list originate from one sample, sequenced in a study of shared clonotypes between healthy human individuals. Sequenced by immunoSEQ multiplex PCR; TCRdb stores in-frame clones only, minus some. The data show 300,000 to 400,000 clones, approximately 74% seen once. The sample consisted of memory CD4+ T cells sorted from blood. As to subset: CD45RA-negative fraction. Every receptor here comes from a young man in good health.

Comments on this clone: Other nucleotide sequences from this sample produce the same CDR3. The rearrangement links TRBV7-9 to TRBJ2-4; D remains unclear. The CDR3 sequence is 14 residues long. The germline gives CDR1 SEHNR, CDR2 FQNEAQ (reference sequence). V was clipped by 1 base and J by 0 bases, with 4 bases between them. CDR3 bases: TGTGCCAGCAGCTTAGAGGGAGCCAAAAACATTCAGTACTTC. Protein sequence: CASSLEGAKNIQYF.

The chain is built from TRBV5-1 and TRBJ1-1; D not certain. The germline gives CDR1 SGHRS, CDR2 YFSETQ. The V and J ends lost 2 bases and 4 bases respectively, with 9 bases between them. The CDR3 is 13 residues long. CDR3 in amino acids: CASSFASGTEAFF. The CDR3 bases are TGCGCCAGCAGCTTTGCGAGCGGCACTGAAGCTTTCTTT.

The chain employs TRBV7-8 and TRBJ2-1, with TRBD2 matching 10 bases. This CDR3 is built from 16 residues. Germline trimming cut 2 bases from V and 10 bases from J; bases unmatched to any gene: 11. CDR1 SGHVS and CDR2 FQNEAQ come from the germline V gene. The CDR3 DNA is TGTGCCAGCAGCTTAACTAGCGGGACCCACGGGAGAGAGCAGTTCTTC. It translates to CASSLTSGTHGREQFF.

This rearrangement joins TRBV6-1 to TRBJ2-5; D is possibly TRBD2 (5 bases). CDR3 length: 17 residues. Trimming removed 2 bases from V and 0 bases from J, with 16 bases in between. Per the germline V gene, CDR1 is MNHNS and CDR2 is SASEGT. The DNA for the CDR3 is TGTGCCAGCAGTGAACGATCCGGAGGACCCTACCAAGAGACCCAGTACTTC. This sequence encodes CASSERSGGPYQETQYF.

This chain uses TRBV29-1 with TRBJ2-5; D might be TRBD1 (6 bases). From germline, CDR1 is SQVTM and CDR2 ANQGSEA. The CDR3 totals 14 residues. Trimming removed 7 bases from V and 7 bases from J, with 22 bases in between. CDR3 protein: CSAVGDRTARTQYF. The DNA of the CDR3 is TGCAGCGCAGTCGGCGACAGGACGGCGAGGACCCAGTACTTC. Full variable domain (remainder filled in from reference TRBV29-1 and TRBJ2-5): SAVISQKPSRDICQRGTSLTIQCQVDSQVTMMFWYRQQPGQSLTLIATANQGSEATYESGFVIDKFPISRPNLTFSTLTVSNMSPEDSSIYLCSAVGDRTARTQYFGPGTRLLVL.

The chain links TRBV5-5 to TRBJ1-4; the D gene is possibly TRBD1 (5 bases). Germline assignment: CDR1 SGHKS and CDR2 YYEKEE (reference sequence). The V and J ends lost 6 bases and 4 bases respectively, with 13 bases between them. The CDR3 sequence is 14 residues long. The CDR3 sequence is CASKFRDLNEKLFF. In nucleotides, the CDR3 is TGTGCCAGCAAGTTCCGGGACCTTAATGAAAAACTGTTTTTT.

The genes are TRBV18 and TRBJ2-1; D might be TRBD1 (6 bases). Germline V lookup: CDR1 KGHSH, CDR2 LQKENI. CDR3 length: 14 residues. V was shortened by 6 bases and J by 9 bases, with 18 bases between the two germline ends. The CDR3: CASSRIWTEPEQFF. In nucleotides, the CDR3 is TGTGCCAGCTCGCGTATCTGGACAGAACCTGAGCAGTTCTTC.

On this clone itself: This CDR3 is also generated by other DNA sequences in the sample. The chain joins TRBV28 to TRBJ2-5, with TRBD2 identical over 12 bases. The CDR3 runs 14 residues. The ends lost 5 bases at V and 4 bases at J; junction bases unmatched: 2. CDR1 is MDHEN, CDR2 SYDVKM, per germline. The CDR3 bases are TGTGCCAGCAGTCCACTAGCGGGAGGAGAGACCCAGTACTTC. It codes for CASSPLAGGETQYF.

The rearrangement joins TRBV18 to TRBJ1-3; TRBD1 agrees at 7 bases. Germline V gives CDR1 KGHSH, CDR2 LQKENI. This CDR3 has 20 residues. Trimming took 3 bases from V and 0 from J; bases not matched to a gene: 17. The CDR3 DNA reads TGTGCCAGCTCACCCTGGGACAGCTCACCAGGAAGCTCCTCTGGAAACACCATATATTTT. It specifies CASSPWDSSPGSSSGNTIYF.

This chain connects TRBV5-4 to TRBJ2-3; tentatively, D is TRBD2 (6 bases). Trimming left V 1 base short and J 3 bases short, with 9 bases between. The germline CDR1 and CDR2 sequences are SGHNT and YYREEE (reference sequence). This CDR3 is built from 14 residues. CDR3 sequence (DNA): TGTGCCAGCAGCTTGATCGGGAGAACAGATACGCAGTATTTT. Translated: CASSLIGRTDTQYF.

The chain recombines TRBV6-5 with TRBJ1-1, with 7 bases identical to TRBD1. This CDR3 comprises 14 residues. The V segment lost 5 bases and the J segment 5 bases; nucleotides outside the gene matches: 8. The germline V gene encodes CDR1 MNHEY and CDR2 SVGAGI. CDR3 bases: TGTGCCAGCAGTAAGGGACAGAGGTTAACTGAAGCTTTCTTT. Translated: CASSKGQRLTEAFF.

The chain links TRBV5-8 to TRBJ2-3; D gene uncertain. Germline CDR1 and CDR2: SGHTS and YDEGEE. There are 12 residues in the CDR3. The ends were cut back, 4 bases at V and 6 bases at J, with 9 bases in the middle. The CDR3 is CASSLRTDTQYF. The CDR3 region has the DNA TGTGCCAGCAGCCTTCGGACGGATACGCAGTATTTT.

The chain combines TRBV5-1 with TRBJ1-3; D call uncertain. Germline V gives CDR1 SGHRS, CDR2 YFSETQ. Trimming removed 0 bases at V and 0 bases at J, with 10 bases between. This CDR3 has 16 residues. Here the CDR3 DNA reads TGCGCCAGCAGCTTGGAAGACCTTCACTCTGGAAACACCATATATTTT. Amino acid sequence: CASSLEDLHSGNTIYF. Drawing the rest from reference TRBV5-1 and TRBJ1-3, the complete variable domain is KAGVTQTPRYLIKTRGQQVTLSCSPISGHRSVSWYQQTPGQGLQFLFEYFSETQRNKGNFPGRFSGRQFSNSRSEMNVSTLELGDSALYLCASSLEDLHSGNTIYFGEGSWLTVV.

The rearrangement joins TRBV28 to TRBJ1-2; D remains unclear. Germline V gene sequence: CDR1 MDHEN, CDR2 SYDVKM. V was shortened by 4 bases and J by 2 bases, with 2 bases between the two germline ends. This CDR3 spans 11 amino acids. CDR3 in amino acids: CASSSNYGYTF. DNA for the CDR3: TGTGCCAGCAGTTCAAACTATGGCTACACCTTC.

V is TRBV7-8 and J is TRBJ2-3; 9 bases are a match to TRBD1. Trimming at V came to 5 bases and at J to 1 base, leaving 7 bases not matched to a gene. The germline V gene has CDR1 SGHVS and CDR2 FQNEAQ. This CDR3 has 16 amino acids. CDR3 protein: CASSIGQGKGTDTQYF. The CDR3 coding sequence is TGTGCCAGCAGCATAGGACAGGGGAAAGGCACAGATACGCAGTATTTT.

This chain joins TRBV10-2 and TRBJ2-2, with 7 positions matching TRBD2. The CDR3 runs to 16 residues. V shed 2 bases, J shed 5 bases, and the junction held 8 bases outside the gene matches. The germline V gene has CDR1 WSHSY and CDR2 SAAADI. In DNA form, the CDR3 reads TGCGCCAGCAGTGAGCGCGCGGGAGTTGGGACCGGGGAGCTGTTTTTT. Residues: CASSERAGVGTGELFF.

The chain is built from TRBV6-9 and TRBJ1-5; TRBD1 is a possible D gene (5 bases). Trimming removed 1 base at V and 5 bases at J, with 15 bases between. This CDR3 is built from 16 residues. Germline CDR1 and CDR2: MNHGY and SVAAGI. The CDR3, as DNA: TGTGCCAGCAGTTATTGGTCCAGGGAGGTGCATCAGCCCCAGCATTTT. Translated, it gives CASSYWSREVHQPQHF.

The chain combines TRBV7-1 with TRBJ2-7; 7 bases are shared with TRBD2. TRBV7-1 is sorted into the ORF group, with uncertain function. The V and J ends lost 3 bases and 0 bases, in that order; junction bases with no gene match: 11. The CDR3 length is 17 residues. In nucleotides, the CDR3 is TGTGCCAGCAGCTCGCAACCTAGCGGCATATACTCCTACGAGCAGTACTTC. Protein: CASSSQPSGIYSYEQYF.

This clone occurred once. This chain connects TRBV20-1 to TRBJ2-7; a possible D gene is TRBD2 (6 bases). CDR1 is DFQATT and CDR2 is SNEGSKA in the germline V gene (reference sequence). This CDR3 comprises 11 residues. Trimming removed 5 bases from V and 6 bases from J, with 11 bases in between. This chain's CDR3 is CSAFGSSEQYF. The CDR3 coding sequence is TGCAGTGCTTTCGGGAGCTCCGAGCAGTACTTC.

The CDR3 spells CAWTKGQEVEAFF. CDR3 in DNA: TGTGCCTGGACTAAGGGACAGGAGGTTGAAGCTTTCTTT. The rearrangement uses TRBV30 and TRBJ1-1, with TRBD1 matching over 8 bases. The CDR3 sequence is 13 residues long. V was pared by 4 bases and J by 7 bases, with 8 bases of the junction left unmatched. Per germline, CDR1 GTSNPN and CDR2 SVGIG (reference sequence).

The chain links TRBV5-1 to TRBJ1-2, with 7 bases aligning to TRBD1. The CDR3 sequence is 16 residues long. The ends lost 0 bases at V and 8 bases at J; junction bases unmatched: 13. Germline loops: CDR1 SGHRS, CDR2 YFSETQ. The CDR3 DNA reads TGCGCCAGCAGCTTGGGACAGGGATTCGTTGTTGGAGGCTACACCTTC. Translated, it gives CASSLGQGFVVGGYTF.

The chain links TRBV15 to TRBJ2-1; maybe TRBD2 (6 bases). Trimming left V 4 bases short and J 6 bases short, with 10 bases between. The CDR3 contains 13 residues. CDR1 is LNHNV and CDR2 is YYDKDF in the germline V gene (reference sequence). The CDR3 sequence: CATSISGRNEQFF. CDR3 nucleotides: TGTGCCACCAGCATTAGCGGACGCAATGAGCAGTTCTTC.

The CDR3 loop is CASSLEVASYLNEQFF. CDR3 bases: TGTGCCAGCAGCTTGGAGGTTGCGAGTTACCTCAATGAGCAGTTCTTC. The J gene is TRBJ2-1, the V gene TRBV5-4, with D unclear. There are 16 residues in the CDR3. V shed 0 bases and J shed 6 bases, with 16 bases lying between them. CDR1 is SGHNT and CDR2 is YYREEE in the germline V gene (reference sequence).

The chain couples TRBV18 to TRBJ2-1; tentatively, D is TRBD1 (6 bases). The CDR3 is 15 residues long. Trimming cost V 0 bases and J 4 bases, with 10 bases left between them. CDR1 and CDR2 (germline): KGHSH, LQKENI. CDR3 loop: CASSPPDSSYNEQFF. CDR3 in DNA: TGTGCCAGCTCACCACCGGACAGCAGTTACAATGAGCAGTTCTTC.

The rearrangement links TRBV5-6 to TRBJ2-4; D not resolved. The CDR3 totals 14 residues. Germline V lookup: CDR1 SGHDT, CDR2 YYEEEE. The V gene lost 1 base and the J gene lost 5 bases, with 10 bases spanning the gap. The DNA of the CDR3 is TGTGCCAGCAGCTTGAGGACCATAGAAAACATTCAGTACTTC. Its protein product is CASSLRTIENIQYF.